The 27 T cell receptor beta chains listed next were all sequenced from one sample in a study of T cell repertoires in cytomegalovirus infection. Using its own MiXCR run on the reads, TCRdb lists one record per CDR3 protein. This table has just under 300,000 distinct CDR3 sequences, approximately 10% appearing once. Input material: PBMCs. These receptor sequences come from a human donor in good health (CMV status not recorded). Some clones in this sample may be carry-over from other donors' samples.

This clonotype was recorded at least ten times. CDR3 DNA: TGTGCCAGCAGGCTGACGGCGGAGAAAGCCCAGCATTTT. It encodes CASRLTAEKAQHF. This chain connects TRBV27 to TRBJ1-5; D is undetermined. The V and J ends lost 6 bases and 11 bases respectively, with 17 bases between them. The germline CDR1 and CDR2 sequences are MNHEY and SMNVEV (reference sequence). CDR3 length equals 13 residues.

V usage is TRBV28 and J usage is TRBJ1-6; TRBD1 is a possible D gene (5 bases). Trimming left V 5 bases short and J 7 bases short, with 18 bases between. In germline, CDR1 is MDHEN, CDR2 SYDVKM. The CDR3 has 16 amino acids. The CDR3 region has the DNA TGTGCCAGCAGTCAACCTTTGGGGGGACCGAATTCACCCCTCCACTTT. It is translated as CASSQPLGGPNSPLHF.

This clonotype appeared many times. CDR3 protein: CASSEEAITGELFF. CDR3 sequence (DNA): TGTGCCAGCAGTGAAGAGGCTATCACCGGGGAGCTGTTTTTT. The V gene is TRBV6-1, the J gene TRBJ2-2; D remains unclear. The CDR3 is made up of 14 amino acids. Germline values: CDR1 MNHNS, CDR2 SASEGT. With 1 base removed from V and 4 bases from J, the gap between germline ends came to 7 bases.

Ten or more counts support this clonotype. CDR3 in amino acids: CASSLDRVDEQFF. CDR3 nucleotide sequence: TGCGCCAGCAGCCTTGACAGGGTGGATGAGCAGTTCTTC. The gene calls are TRBV5-1 and TRBJ2-1, with 7 bases matching TRBD1. V was clipped by 4 bases and J by 8 bases; unmatched bases: 6. The V gene's germline CDR1 is SGHRS and CDR2 YFSETQ. The CDR3 extends over 13 amino acids.

At least ten counts were recorded for this clonotype. V and J are TRBV7-2 and TRBJ2-6; TRBD1 is a possible D gene (6 bases). The CDR3 totals 15 residues. The V and J ends lost 5 bases and 1 base respectively, with 9 bases between them. Germline CDR1 SGHTA, CDR2 FQGNSA. Here the CDR3 reads CASSPQGSGANVLTF. CDR3 bases: TGTGCCAGCAGCCCTCAGGGGTCTGGGGCCAACGTCCTGACTTTC.

This clonotype was detected many times. The rearrangement joins TRBV14 to TRBJ2-3; TRBD1 matches 8 bases. The CDR3 contains 17 residues. Per germline, CDR1 SGHDN and CDR2 FVKESK. Trimming removed 2 bases from V and 4 bases from J; junction bases left unmatched: 11. CDR3 DNA sequence: TGTGCCAGCAGCCAACTGGGCAGGGGGCTGGATGCAGATACGCAGTATTTT. It encodes CASSQLGRGLDADTQYF.

This clonotype was counted a single time. The V gene is TRBV4-3, the J gene TRBJ2-1, with 7 bases that match TRBD1. Per the germline V gene, CDR1 is LGHNA and CDR2 is YSLEER. The J segment lost 7 bases and the V segment lost 3 bases, leaving 15 bases of the junction unmatched. CDR3 length equals 17 residues. In nucleotides, the CDR3 is TGCGCCAGCAGCCATGGAGGCACGAGGGGGCTAGAGAATGAGCAGTTCTTC. It codes for CASSHGGTRGLENEQFF.

This clonotype was recorded at least ten times. The genes are TRBV28 and TRBJ2-7; tentative D call: TRBD1 (5 bases). Germline V lookup: CDR1 MDHEN, CDR2 SYDVKM. The CDR3 covers 15 residues. V shed 4 bases and J shed 6 bases, with 19 bases lying between them. The CDR3 loop reads CASSSGRVFRGEQYV. DNA for the CDR3: TGTGCCAGCAGTTCCGGACGTGTGTTTAGGGGCGAGCAGTACGTC.

This clonotype was seen ten or more times. The rearrangement links TRBV6-5 to TRBJ2-1; tentative D call: TRBD1 (5 bases). With 6 bases removed from V and 3 bases from J, the gap between germline ends came to 15 bases. The CDR3 is made up of 15 amino acids. CDR1 is MNHEY and CDR2 is SVGAGI in the germline V gene. The CDR3 here is CASSPYSRDYNEQFF. Here the CDR3 DNA reads TGTGCCAGCAGCCCCTATTCCAGGGACTACAATGAGCAGTTCTTC.

In this sample, this clonotype turned up many times. The CDR3 loop is CSARVLAGIGVQETQYF. The DNA for the CDR3 is TGCAGTGCTAGAGTTCTAGCGGGGATCGGAGTTCAAGAGACCCAGTACTTC. The chain is built from TRBV20-1 and TRBJ2-5; 9 nucleotides line up with TRBD2. Per germline, CDR1 DFQATT and CDR2 SNEGSKA (reference sequence). The CDR3 length is 17 residues. V lost 1 base and J lost 2; bases outside the gene matches: 11.

V gene TRBV14 combines with J gene TRBJ1-2; D gene unclear. This CDR3 contains 16 residues. The germline gives CDR1 SGHDN, CDR2 FVKESK. Trimming removed 1 base from V and 3 bases from J, with 15 bases in between. The CDR3 protein is CASSQAPPGEYYGYTF. In nucleotides, the CDR3 is TGTGCCAGCAGCCAAGCCCCCCCGGGAGAATACTATGGCTACACCTTC.

This chain links TRBV19 with TRBJ2-3; the match to TRBD2 covers 15 bases. This CDR3 spans 15 amino acids. Germline assignment: CDR1 LNHDA and CDR2 SQIVND (reference sequence). J was trimmed by 9 bases and V by 5 bases; bases with no gene match: 6. The CDR3 bases are TGTGCCAGTAGTTCGGGACTAGCGGGGGGCGGGACGCAGTATTTT. It is translated as CASSSGLAGGGTQYF.

The sample holds many counts of this clonotype. The gene calls are TRBV5-1 and TRBJ1-1; the D gene is possibly TRBD1 (5 bases). Trimming stripped 0 bases from V and 0 bases from J, with 9 bases between. Germline V gene data show CDR1 as SGHRS and CDR2 as YFSETQ. The CDR3 is 15 amino acids. DNA of the CDR3: TGCGCCAGCAGCTTGGATCACAGGATGAACACTGAAGCTTTCTTT. Translation gives CASSLDHRMNTEAFF.

Ten or more counts support this clonotype. The chain joins TRBV20-1 to TRBJ1-2, with a possible D match to TRBD1 (6 bases). Germline loops: CDR1 DFQATT, CDR2 SNEGSKA (reference sequence). The CDR3 consists of 16 residues. The V end was cut by 5 bases, the J end by 1 base, with 20 bases between. DNA for the CDR3: TGCAGTGCTCTACTAAAAGGGGGAGGGAATAACTATGGCTACACCTTC. It encodes CSALLKGGGNNYGYTF.

This clonotype was counted many times. The V and J genes are TRBV6-1 and TRBJ2-7, with D hard to call. The CDR3 totals 12 residues. The germline V gene encodes CDR1 MNHNS and CDR2 SASEGT. The ends were cut back, 3 bases at V and 2 bases at J, with 5 bases in the middle. The CDR3 region is CASSEMTYEQYF. In DNA, the CDR3 is TGTGCCAGCAGTGAGATGACCTACGAGCAGTACTTC.

This clonotype was recorded at least ten times. This sequence joins TRBV19 and TRBJ1-1; 10 bases line up with TRBD1. V trimming: 8 bases; J trimming: 3 bases; junction bases outside the gene matches: 3. CDR1 is LNHDA and CDR2 is SQIVND in the germline V gene (reference sequence). CDR3 length equals 13 residues. The CDR3 protein is CASGDRGYTEAFF. CDR3 bases: TGTGCCAGTGGGGACAGGGGTTACACTGAAGCTTTCTTT.

In its sample, this clonotype was seen many times. The chain links TRBV20-1 to TRBJ1-2; D ambiguous. The V gene's germline CDR1 is DFQATT and CDR2 SNEGSKA (reference sequence). Trimming removed 3 bases at V and 1 base at J, with 15 bases between. The CDR3 totals 15 residues. The CDR3 reads CSASNSRESNYGYTF. The CDR3 DNA follows: TGCAGTGCTAGCAACTCAAGGGAGAGTAACTATGGCTACACCTTC.

This clonotype was counted ten times or more. Here the CDR3 DNA reads TGTGCCAGCAGTGAAGGGAACCTCCTTAGCGAGGGTGAGCAGTTCTTC. Its translation is CASSEGNLLSEGEQFF. J is TRBJ2-1 and V is TRBV2; D is perhaps TRBD2 (5 bases). Germline values: CDR1 SNHLY, CDR2 FYNNEI. V was clipped by 1 base and J by 9 bases, with 19 bases between them. The CDR3 is 16 residues long.

At least ten counts were recorded for this clonotype. V is TRBV6-2 or TRBV6-3 and J is TRBJ1-5, with 8 bases matching TRBD1. J gave up 1 base and V 6 bases, and 14 bases lay outside the gene matches. The germline V gene encodes CDR1 MNHEY and CDR2 SVGEGT. The CDR3 runs to 18 residues. The chain's CDR3 is CASSPGTGPRLSNQPQHF. In DNA, the CDR3 is TGTGCCAGCAGCCCCGGGACAGGACCTCGACTAAGCAATCAGCCCCAGCATTTT.

This clonotype appeared many times. J is TRBJ1-5 and V is TRBV12-3 or TRBV12-4; D is unclear. Trimming shortened V by 6 bases and J by 9 bases, and 15 bases separated the two germline ends. The CDR3 is made up of 13 amino acids. The chain's CDR3 is CASSGSAGRPQHF. In DNA form, the CDR3 reads TGTGCCAGCAGCGGATCTGCGGGTCGGCCCCAGCATTTT.

In its sample, this clonotype was seen many times. The gene calls are TRBV20-1 and TRBJ2-1; D might be TRBD1 (6 bases). CDR3 length: 14 amino acids. CDR1 and CDR2 (germline): DFQATT, SNEGSKA (reference sequence). V lost 5 bases and J 5 bases, leaving 16 bases between the germline ends. CDR3 in amino acids: CSAWTDPMDNEQFF. The CDR3 nucleotides are TGCAGTGCTTGGACAGACCCTATGGACAATGAGCAGTTCTTC.

This clonotype turned up a few times. The rearrangement uses TRBV3-1 and TRBJ1-1; D is unclear. There are 13 residues in the CDR3. V shed 1 base and J shed 10 bases, with 13 bases lying between them. Germline lookup yields CDR1 LGHDT and CDR2 YNNKEL (reference sequence). CDR3 bases: TGTGCCAGCAGCCAAGCCGACGGGTTTTTAGCTTTCTTT. Encoded protein: CASSQADGFLAFF.

This clonotype has a handful of counts. The CDR3 DNA is TGTGCCAGCACCTACGGGGCCAGGAGATACGAGCAGTACTTC. It specifies CASTYGARRYEQYF. The chain uses TRBV6-6 and TRBJ2-7; D might be TRBD1 or TRBD2, each matching 5 bases. CDR3 length: 14 amino acids. Germline V gene sequence: CDR1 MNHNY, CDR2 SVGAGI (reference sequence). Trimming cost V 7 bases and J 4 bases, with 17 bases left between them.

V is TRBV29-1 and J is TRBJ2-1; 11 bases line up with TRBD2. CDR1 SQVTM and CDR2 ANQGSEA come from the germline V gene. V lost 4 bases and J lost 8; bases outside the gene matches: 4. The CDR3 runs to 13 residues. The chain's CDR3 is CSVVAGGGYEQFF. CDR3 sequence (DNA): TGCAGCGTTGTAGCGGGGGGGGGTTATGAGCAGTTCTTC.

This clonotype has at least ten counts. This chain links TRBV14 with TRBJ2-7; a weak D match, TRBD1 (5 bases). The CDR3 covers 18 residues. V was cut by 0 bases and J by 3 bases, with 21 bases left in between. CDR1 and CDR2 from the germline V gene are SGHDN and FVKESK. CDR3 sequence: CASSQEPTAGWGYYEQYF. In nucleotides, the CDR3 is TGTGCCAGCAGCCAAGAGCCGACAGCCGGGTGGGGATACTACGAGCAGTACTTC.

There are many counts of this clonotype. V and J are TRBV4-2 and TRBJ1-3; D not resolved. This CDR3 comprises 16 residues. Germline values: CDR1 LGHNA, CDR2 YNFKEQ. V was cut by 0 bases and J by 3 bases, with 12 bases left in between. This chain's CDR3 is CASSQDVSGNGNTIYF. The DNA for the CDR3 is TGTGCCAGCAGCCAAGATGTCTCGGGGAATGGAAACACCATATATTTT.

Ten or more counts support this clonotype. The CDR3 protein is CASSSNRDRVNYGYTF. CDR3 DNA: TGTGCCAGCAGCTCCAACCGGGACAGGGTCAACTATGGCTACACCTTC. The gene calls are TRBV7-9 and TRBJ1-2; 9 bases agree with TRBD1. The CDR3 runs to 16 residues. Germline CDR1 SEHNR, CDR2 FQNEAQ (reference sequence). The ends lost 4 bases at V and 2 bases at J; junction bases unmatched: 8.